A selection of T cell receptor beta chains follows, all from one sample in a study of shared clonotypes between healthy human individuals. Data came from immunoSEQ multiplex PCR; TCRdb stores just in-frame clones and leaves some out. The table includes about 1.9 million clones, 80% to 95% detected once. Sequencing was performed on naive CD8+ T cells from PBMCs. Every receptor here comes from a man aged 18 to 30 in good health. Some clones in this sample may be carry-over from other donors' samples. The CDR3 runs from the conserved cysteine through the conserved F or W. The order of the fields is clone size, J gene, D gene, V gene, CDR3 protein, CDR3 DNA. The D gene is left open where the match is weak. Some rows have no size entry. The others give once, few or many, or a class for an expanded clone.

NA TRBJ2-1 TRBD2 TRBV27 CASSFIAGGMNEQFF TGTGCCAGCAGTTTTATAGCGGGAGGGATGAATGAGCAGTTCTTC
NA TRBJ2-7 NA TRBV27 CASSGPFYEQYF TGTGCCAGCAGCGGGCCTTTCTACGAGCAGTACTTC
NA TRBJ2-1 NA TRBV11-2 CASSLGDGDEQFF TGTGCCAGCAGCTTAGGTGACGGGGATGAGCAGTTCTTC
once TRBJ2-1 NA TRBV19 CASSMGRSYNEQFF TGTGCCAGTTCTATGGGGAGATCGTACAATGAGCAGTTCTTC
NA TRBJ2-3 NA TRBV28 CASSVGPSTDTQYF TGTGCCAGCAGTGTGGGCCCCAGCACAGATACGCAGTATTTT
NA TRBJ1-2 NA TRBV29-1 CSVEDQGRDTF TGCAGCGTTGAAGATCAAGGGCGCGACACCTTC
NA TRBJ2-1 NA TRBV11-2 CASSLDVPVSGIPTYNEQFF TGTGCCAGCAGCTTAGATGTCCCCGTTTCCGGGATTCCTACTTACAATGAGCAGTTCTTC
NA TRBJ2-7 TRBD2 TRBV2 CASREGLVALYEQYF TGTGCCAGCAGAGAAGGACTAGTAGCCCTATACGAGCAGTACTTC
NA TRBJ2-3 NA TRBV28 CASSFMFGSLADTQYF TGTGCCAGCAGTTTTATGTTTGGCTCTTTGGCAGATACGCAGTATTTT
NA TRBJ2-7 NA TRBV11-2 CASSLGDGSYEQYF TGTGCCAGCAGCTTAGGGGATGGAAGCTACGAGCAGTACTTC
NA TRBJ1-1 NA TRBV2 CASSDRLPGTEAFF TGTGCCAGCAGTGATAGATTGCCGGGCACTGAAGCTTTCTTT
few TRBJ2-7 TRBD1 TRBV4-1 CASSQGQGSYEQYF TGCGCCAGCAGCCAAGGACAGGGATCCTACGAGCAGTACTTC
NA TRBJ2-5 TRBD2 TRBV6-1 CASSDRTSGRMVIGETQYF TGTGCCAGCAGTGACCGGACTAGCGGGAGAATGGTGATAGGGGAGACCCAGTACTTC
NA TRBJ2-2 NA TRBV7-2 CASSLFSVGGGELFF TGTGCCAGCAGCTTATTTTCCGTGGGGGGCGGGGAGCTGTTTTTT
NA TRBJ2-2 NA TRBV29-1 CSAPGLESGELFF TGCAGCGCTCCGGGACTGGAAAGCGGGGAGCTGTTTTTT
NA TRBJ2-3 TRBD2 TRBV5-1 CASRRGLPETDTQYF TGCGCCAGCAGGCGGGGACTACCAGAGACAGATACGCAGTATTTT
NA TRBJ2-6 NA TRBV27 CASSQRTISAGANVLTF TGTGCCAGCAGTCAAAGAACTATCAGCGCTGGGGCCAACGTCCTGACTTTC